This T cell receptor beta chain was identified during a study of shared clonotypes between healthy human individuals. Deep was the level at which the assay was run. Data came from immunoSEQ multiplex PCR; TCRdb stores just in-frame clones and leaves some out. There are some 1,400,000 clones in the sample; 96% occur only once, and approximately 1% lies in the top ten. Trimming pared 1 base from V and 11 bases from J, leaving 15 bases between. The germline V gene encodes CDR1 MNHEY and CDR2 SMNVEV (reference sequence). The CDR3 runs 13 residues. Input material: naive CD4+ T cells sorted from blood. Subset described: CD45RA+ positively selected. This chain connects TRBV27 to TRBJ2-7; D gene ambiguous. The sequence came from a man between 25 and 39 years old in good health. CDR3 nucleotides: TGTGCCAGCAGTTTATTTTACGAGACACTTGAGTACTTC. Amino acid sequence: CASSLFYETLEYF.